Each of the 2 T cell receptor beta chains below was sequenced from the same sample in a study of graft-versus-host responses after intestinal transplantation. Some clones are missing from TCRdb's copy, which holds only in-frame ones; the method was immunoSEQ multiplex PCR. This table has 14,000 or so clones, about 90% appearing once. This material consisted of bone marrow, taken roughly 4 months after intestinal transplantation. The receptors derive from a human patient who received an intestinal transplant, so some T cells may come from the graft donor.

V usage is TRBV5-6 and J usage is TRBJ2-6; 12 positions agree with TRBD2. The CDR3 has 18 residues. From germline, CDR1 is SGHDT and CDR2 YYEEEE. V lost 0 bases and J lost 3; bases outside the gene matches: 4. CDR3 amino acids: CASSLGLAGVGGANVLTF. DNA for the CDR3: TGTGCCAGCAGCTTGGGACTAGCGGGAGTTGGTGGGGCCAACGTCCTGACTTTC.

The chain couples TRBV10-1 to TRBJ2-5, with 8 bases aligning to TRBD2. Germline V gene data show CDR1 as WNHNN and CDR2 as SYGVQD (reference sequence). Trimming cost V 2 bases and J 2 bases; bases outside gene matches: 10. The CDR3 contains 17 residues. The CDR3 spells CASSERWGAGAQETQYF. For the CDR3, the DNA is TGCGCCAGCAGTGAGAGATGGGGAGCGGGAGCGCAAGAGACCCAGTACTTC.